This TCR beta chain was recorded in a study of OX40 agonist ivuxolimab in advanced cancers. For the study at large: The study treated patients with ivuxolimab, an agonistic anti-OX40 (CD134) antibody. Partial responses, seen in three patients, involved one hepatocellular carcinoma and two cutaneous melanomas. Study-wide results and limits: With doses of 0.1-3.0 mg/kg, partial responders showed among the lowest clonal expansion.

The V and J ends lost 1 base and 2 bases respectively, with 9 bases between them. The CDR3 sequence is 16 residues long. The V gene's germline CDR1 is LGHNA and CDR2 YNFKEQ. The data were produced by immunoSEQ multiplex PCR, yet TCRdb's version contains in-frame clones alone and is incomplete. The sample records tens of thousands of clones, about 91% being singletons. Comments on this clone: What it binds is unknown.

The source was CD4+ or CD8+ T cells sorted from blood, collected in a trial of the OX40 agonist ivuxolimab. This sequence joins TRBV4-2 and TRBJ2-6; possibly TRBD1 for D (6 bases). This clonotype was sampled from an adult with an advanced solid tumor such as melanoma, head and neck, liver or kidney cancer. CDR3 in DNA: TGTGCCAGCAGCCAAGGAGGGGGAGCTGGGGCCAACGTCCTGACTTTC. This translates into CASSQGGGAGANVLTF.